A selection of T cell receptor beta chains follows, all from one sample in a study of cytomegalovirus exposure and HLA in healthy donors. TCRdb's copy holds only in-frame clones and misses some; the assay was immunoSEQ multiplex PCR. Among 200,000 or so clones listed, under 85% were seen once. Sequencing was done on a sample of PBMCs. The receptors shown here come from a man aged 45-65 years in good health and CMV-seronegative. CDR3s include the opening cysteine and the closing phenylalanine or tryptophan. Fields, in order: J gene, D gene, V gene, CDR3 protein. A D gene is named only where the DNA matches it firmly.

TRBJ1-1,-,TRBV7-9,CASSLDGQSMNTEAFF
TRBJ2-7,TRBD1,TRBV28,CASSSLSTGISYEQYF
TRBJ2-7,TRBD1,TRBV18,CASSPLRTGSSYEQYF
TRBJ1-2,-,TRBV20-1,CSATFFDGYTF
-,-,TRBV9,CASSVADSGSGYEQYF
TRBJ2-2,TRBD1,TRBV27,CASSSQGRLIGELFF
TRBJ2-5,TRBD2,TRBV5-8,CASSRGLAGFQETQYF
TRBJ2-2,-,TRBV12-5,CASGLVMSENTGELFF
TRBJ2-7,-,TRBV5-1,CASSLTSGQTYEQYF
TRBJ2-2,-,TRBV5-4,CASSLDGETGELFF
TRBJ1-4,-,TRBV19,CASSMGLNNEKLFF
TRBJ2-1,-,TRBV25-1,CASVSSYNEQFF
TRBJ2-3,-,TRBV7-9,CASSSADGGTDTQYF
TRBJ2-5,-,TRBV30,CAWTPGGWQETQYF
TRBJ2-7,-,TRBV5-1,CASRSSAQGYEQYF
TRBJ2-1,TRBD2,TRBV29-1,CSVAASGSNEQFF
TRBJ2-7,-,TRBV11-3,CASTFSRGHTYEQYF
TRBJ2-7,TRBD1,TRBV7-2,CASSGRTGNEQYF
TRBJ2-2,TRBD2,TRBV11-1,CASSSDASGSWAGELFF
TRBJ1-1,-,TRBV2,CASSDSRGYSEAFF
TRBJ2-2,TRBD1,TRBV28,CASSSGGADTGELFF
TRBJ1-5,-,TRBV18,CASSAVDSNQPQHF
TRBJ2-1,-,TRBV19,CASSIGGYNEQFF
TRBJ2-7,-,TRBV6-5,CASSYDGRGYEQYF
TRBJ2-7,TRBD1,TRBV9,CASSPSRDREQYF
-,TRBD1,TRBV5-4,CASSLGGQGSSYEQYF
TRBJ1-2,TRBD1,TRBV15,CATSRGGQAYGYTF
TRBJ1-1,-,TRBV5-1,CASSPTSGGRYTEAFF